The 25 T cell receptor beta chains below come from one sample, sequenced in a study of blood T cell repertoires in COVID-19. Some clones are missing from TCRdb's copy, which holds only in-frame ones; the method was immunoSEQ multiplex PCR. The repertoire holds some 290,000 clones, with roughly nine tenths as singletons. The sample was PBMCs or T cells enriched from blood (not recorded which). The receptor set was obtained from a woman aged 25 to 39 who had recovered from COVID-19.

This clone was recorded once. This chain links TRBV6-5 with TRBJ1-2; no clear D gene. Germline values: CDR1 MNHEY, CDR2 SVGAGI. This CDR3 spans 12 amino acids. Trimming removed 7 bases from V and 1 base from J, with 7 bases in between. The CDR3 spells CASNIFNYGYTF. The DNA for the CDR3 is TGTGCCAGCAACATATTTAACTATGGCTACACCTTC.

This clone was observed once. This rearrangement joins TRBV7-2 to TRBJ1-1; D gene ambiguous. The germline CDR1 and CDR2 sequences are SGHTA and FQGNSA. CDR3 length: 15 residues. With 1 base removed from V and 1 base from J, the gap between germline ends came to 10 bases. The CDR3 loop is CASSLVSGSNTEAFF. The CDR3 nucleotides read TGTGCCAGCAGCTTAGTTTCAGGTTCGAACACTGAAGCTTTCTTT.

The V gene is TRBV7-2, the J gene TRBJ1-2; no firm D call. Germline lookup yields CDR1 SGHTA and CDR2 FQGNSA. The germline V and J ends were trimmed by 1 base and 0 bases, with 6 bases remaining between them. There are 14 residues in the CDR3. The CDR3, as DNA: TGTGCCAGCAGCTTAGACAGTTCTAACTATGGCTACACCTTC. This translates into CASSLDSSNYGYTF.

This clone occurred a few times. The chain employs TRBV6-5 and TRBJ2-5, with D perhaps matching TRBD2 (6 bases). Trimming took off 6 bases at V and 4 bases at J, with 18 bases between the two ends. Germline V gene sequence: CDR1 MNHEY, CDR2 SVGAGI. The CDR3 has 15 amino acids. This CDR3 reads CASSPVGGIAETQYF. The CDR3 DNA reads TGTGCCAGCAGCCCCGTGGGGGGTATTGCAGAGACCCAGTACTTC.

The V call is TRBV11-3, the J call TRBJ2-7; weak D call: TRBD1 (5 bases). V shed 1 base and J shed 5 bases, with 15 bases lying between them. In germline, CDR1 is SGHNT, CDR2 YENEEA. The CDR3 runs 15 residues. The DNA for the CDR3 is TGTGCCAGCAGCTTAGGTGGCAGGGAAGTCGACGAGCAGTACTTC. Translated: CASSLGGREVDEQYF.

This chain joins TRBV27 and TRBJ2-7; a weak D match, TRBD1 (6 bases). V was trimmed by 6 bases and J by 7 bases, leaving 19 bases between them. This CDR3 comprises 14 residues. Looked up from germline, CDR1 is MNHEY and CDR2 is SMNVEV (reference sequence). This CDR3 is CASSLTNRESEQYF. For the CDR3, the DNA is TGTGCCAGCAGCCTGACGAACAGGGAGTCGGAGCAGTACTTC.

This chain connects TRBV28 to TRBJ1-5; tentative D call: TRBD1 (5 bases). This CDR3 has 15 residues. Looked up from germline, CDR1 is MDHEN and CDR2 is SYDVKM. Trimming removed 2 bases at V and 3 bases at J, with 11 bases between. In nucleotides, the CDR3 is TGTGCCAGCAGTTTAATATCAGGGCCCAATCAGCCCCAGCATTTT. As protein: CASSLISGPNQPQHF.

J is TRBJ1-1 and V is TRBV4-3; 8 bases are a match to TRBD1. V trimming: 0 bases; J trimming: 1 base; junction bases outside the gene matches: 1. Germline assignment: CDR1 LGHNA and CDR2 YSLEER. The CDR3 consists of 15 residues. The CDR3 sequence is CASSQEGQGNTEAFF. The CDR3 nucleotides are TGCGCCAGCAGCCAAGAAGGACAGGGGAACACTGAAGCTTTCTTT.

The chain uses TRBV9 and TRBJ2-1; D gene unclear. The V and J ends lost 0 bases and 8 bases respectively, with 18 bases between them. Germline V gives CDR1 SGDLS, CDR2 YYNGEE. The CDR3 has 16 residues. The CDR3 reads CASSVVGPSFQDEQFF. DNA for the CDR3: TGTGCCAGCAGCGTAGTAGGCCCCTCCTTTCAGGATGAGCAGTTCTTC.

This clone was counted between two and nine times. The chain is built from TRBV6-5 and TRBJ1-4; D remains unclear. CDR1 is MNHEY, CDR2 SVGAGI, per germline. Between the trimmed V and J ends, which lost 5 bases and 1 base, there was a span of 11 bases. CDR3 size: 15 residues. CDR3 protein: CASSPTRGTNEKLFF. CDR3 coding DNA: TGTGCCAGCAGTCCGACTCGGGGAACTAATGAAAAACTGTTTTTT.

This sequence joins TRBV7-9 and TRBJ2-7; D uncertain. CDR1 is SEHNR, CDR2 FQNEAQ, per germline (reference sequence). Trimming removed 0 bases at V and 11 bases at J, with 8 bases between. The CDR3 runs 11 residues. This chain's CDR3 is CASSLAASKYF. The CDR3 DNA reads TGTGCCAGCAGCTTAGCGGCTAGTAAGTACTTC.

In DNA form, the CDR3 reads TGTGCCAGTAGTATCCACCTAAGCTCCTATAATTCACCCCTCCACTTT. Its protein is CASSIHLSSYNSPLHF. This chain connects TRBV19 to TRBJ1-6; D is unresolved. Germline values: CDR1 LNHDA, CDR2 SQIVND (reference sequence). The length of the CDR3 is 16 residues. Trimming pared 3 bases from V and 0 bases from J, leaving 9 bases between.

This chain uses TRBV6-2 or TRBV6-3 with TRBJ2-1; the D gene is possibly TRBD2 (5 bases). V was shortened by 4 bases and J by 8 bases, with 9 bases between the two germline ends. This CDR3 region has 12 residues. Germline CDR1 reads MNHEY; CDR2 reads SVGEGT. CDR3 in amino acids: CASSWVGDEQFF. The CDR3 DNA reads as TGTGCCAGCAGTTGGGTGGGAGATGAGCAGTTCTTC.

CDR3 loop: CAISEDLIANTGELFF. The CDR3 nucleotides read TGTGCCATCAGTGAGGATCTGATAGCGAACACCGGGGAGCTGTTTTTT. The V and J genes are TRBV10-3 and TRBJ2-2; D is undetermined. This CDR3 contains 16 residues. V lost 2 bases, J lost 0 bases, and 10 bases lay in between. Germline V CDR1 and CDR2: ENHRY, SYGVKD.

The V call is TRBV7-9, the J call TRBJ1-1; D not certain. With 7 bases removed from V and 1 base from J, the gap between germline ends came to 13 bases. The germline V gene has CDR1 SEHNR and CDR2 FQNEAQ (reference sequence). The CDR3 has 14 residues. The CDR3 here is CASTPREENTEAFF. DNA for the CDR3: TGTGCCAGCACCCCCCGAGAGGAGAACACTGAAGCTTTCTTT.

This clone was seen a single time. The V gene is TRBV30, the J gene TRBJ2-1; 7 bases line up with TRBD2. CDR1 and CDR2 from the germline V gene are GTSNPN and SVGIG (reference sequence). This CDR3 region has 15 residues. DNA for the CDR3: TGTGCTGCCCTAGCGGTTGGGGCGGGGTACAATGAGCAGTTCTTC. Encoded protein: CAALAVGAGYNEQFF.

This chain connects TRBV3-1 (or the pseudogene TRBV3-2) to TRBJ1-1; 7 bases are a match to TRBD1. The germline CDR1 and CDR2 sequences are LGHDT and YNNKEL (reference sequence). J gave up 5 bases and V 1 base, and 7 bases lay outside the gene matches. The CDR3 has 15 residues. The CDR3 here is CASSQGTGAGTEAFF. For the CDR3, the DNA is TGTGCCAGCAGCCAAGGAACAGGGGCTGGGACTGAAGCTTTCTTT.

The chain is built from TRBV9 and TRBJ2-3, with 7 bases identical to TRBD2. V shed 4 bases, J shed 4 bases, and the junction held 9 bases outside the gene matches. Germline V gene lookup returns CDR1 SGDLS and CDR2 YYNGEE. CDR3 size: 15 residues. In DNA form, the CDR3 reads TGTGCCAGCAGCACCGGGAGGCGGGACGCAGATACGCAGTATTTT. Translating it yields CASSTGRRDADTQYF.

The chain combines TRBV4-2 with TRBJ2-7, with TRBD1 as a possible D gene (6 bases). Deletions cut 0 bases from V and 2 bases from J, with 14 bases between. Germline CDR1 reads LGHNA; CDR2 reads YNFKEQ. The length of the CDR3 is 16 residues. In DNA, the CDR3 is TGTGCCAGCAGCCAAGATGGTCAGGGGCTCCCCTACGAGCAGTACTTC. The encoded protein is CASSQDGQGLPYEQYF.

As concerns this clone: In the same sample, other DNA sequences code for this CDR3. The J gene is TRBJ1-2, the V gene TRBV6-5; 12 nucleotides agree with TRBD1. CDR1 MNHEY and CDR2 SVGAGI come from the germline V gene. The CDR3 contains 15 residues. Trimming cost V 6 bases and J 4 bases; bases outside gene matches: 6. The CDR3 sequence is CASSSGTGGFYGYTF. As DNA, the CDR3 is TGTGCCAGCAGCTCCGGGACAGGGGGCTTCTATGGCTACACCTTC.

The gene calls are TRBV27 and TRBJ2-1; 10 bases line up with TRBD2. With 5 bases clipped from V and 8 bases from J, the junction kept 12 bases outside the gene matches. Germline CDR1 is MNHEY and CDR2 is SMNVEV (reference sequence). There are 16 residues in the CDR3. The CDR3 DNA reads TGTGCCAGCAGTCCACCTCGCCTAGCGGGAGTACATGAGCAGTTCTTC. As protein: CASSPPRLAGVHEQFF.

The rearrangement joins TRBV12-3 or TRBV12-4 to TRBJ2-7; TRBD1 agrees at 7 bases. J gave up 6 bases and V 6 bases, and 8 bases lay outside the gene matches. The CDR3 runs to 13 residues. The CDR3 spells CASSRVQGSEQYF. Written as DNA, the CDR3 is TGTGCCAGCAGCCGCGTACAGGGGAGCGAGCAGTACTTC.

The gene calls are TRBV6-5 and TRBJ1-3; maybe TRBD1 (6 bases). Germline CDR1 is MNHEY and CDR2 is SVGAGI. V lost 0 bases, J lost 3 bases, and 12 bases lay in between. The CDR3 covers 16 residues. CDR3 residues: CASSYSRQEYGNTIYF. The DNA of the CDR3 is TGTGCCAGCAGTTACTCGAGACAGGAGTATGGAAACACCATATATTTT.

This chain links TRBV12-3 or TRBV12-4 with TRBJ2-7, with 7 bases matching TRBD1. The CDR3 is 13 amino acids. V dropped 7 bases and J dropped 5; count of bases not matched to a gene: 8. The CDR3 loop reads CASTTDRVHEQYF. The CDR3 coding sequence is TGTGCCAGCACCACTGACAGGGTACACGAGCAGTACTTC.

The chain carries TRBV6-5 and TRBJ2-7, with a weak D call TRBD2 (6 bases). Germline CDR1 MNHEY, CDR2 SVGAGI. The ends were cut back, 2 bases at V and 1 base at J, with 9 bases in the middle. The CDR3 loop spans 14 amino acids. CDR3 bases: TGTGCCAGCAGTTACCAGCGGGTTTCCTACGAGCAGTACTTC. Amino acids: CASSYQRVSYEQYF.